The 21 T cell receptor beta chains listed next were all sequenced from one sample in a study of T cell responses to AZD1222 COVID-19 vaccine (dated by TCRdb to 2020 to 2022). Library preparation employed the immunoSEQ multiplex PCR assay. The immuneACCESS repertoire file appears here via TCRdb, limited to in-frame rearrangements. These files lack a portion of the clones; in checked studies, under half of the deficit traces to unresolved V genes, and the cause of the others is not known. The sample yields about 270,000 clones; 94% were counted once. The ten largest clones represent around 0.57% of the sample. The time point tag for this specimen amounts to: about 28 days (+/-7) after the second vaccine dose. Sequenced material: peripheral blood, taken 28 days after the second AZD1222 dose. The receptors originated from an adult who received the AZD1222 COVID-19 vaccine.

The rearrangement joins TRBV24-1 to TRBJ1-2, with D possibly being TRBD1 (6 bases). V was cut by 2 bases and J by 3 bases, with 12 bases left in between. The germline gives CDR1 KGHDR, CDR2 SFDVKD. This CDR3 has 15 residues. CDR3 nucleotides: TGTGCCACCAGTGATTGGCGGGGGCCGCACTATGGCTACACCTTC. Translated: CATSDWRGPHYGYTF.

The J gene is TRBJ1-2, the V gene TRBV6-1; possibly TRBD1 for D (5 bases). V shed 1 base and J shed 5 bases, with 11 bases lying between them. From germline, CDR1 is MNHNS and CDR2 SASEGT. This CDR3 contains 14 residues. The CDR3 is CASSEEGRFYGYTF. CDR3 nucleotides: TGTGCCAGCAGTGAAGAGGGACGGTTTTATGGCTACACCTTC.

This sequence joins TRBV29-1 and TRBJ2-7, with 7 bases identical to TRBD1. Germline lookup yields CDR1 SQVTM and CDR2 ANQGSEA. Unmatched junction bases numbered 5, after V lost 6 bases and J lost 3 bases. The CDR3 is 12 amino acids. The CDR3 loop is CSVGTADYEQYF. As DNA, the CDR3 is TGCAGCGTGGGGACAGCGGACTACGAGCAGTACTTC.

Written as DNA, the CDR3 is TGTGCCAGCAGCCCCCACCCCGGGACAGGGGATGATGGCTACACCTTC. Its protein product is CASSPHPGTGDDGYTF. The chain carries TRBV4-2 and TRBJ1-2; the match to TRBD1 covers 10 bases. V was pared by 4 bases and J by 6 bases, with 11 bases of the junction left unmatched. Looked up from germline, CDR1 is LGHNA and CDR2 is YNFKEQ. The CDR3 consists of 16 residues.

This clone was observed once. Other nucleotide sequences in the sample specify the same CDR3. V gene TRBV28 combines with J gene TRBJ2-7, with D possibly TRBD2 on 6 matching bases. The CDR3 is made up of 12 amino acids. The V gene's germline CDR1 is MDHEN and CDR2 SYDVKM. V was clipped by 8 bases and J by 1 base, with 9 bases between them. CDR3 sequence: CASRRGSYEQYF. The CDR3 coding sequence is TGTGCCAGCCGCCGGGGGTCCTACGAGCAGTACTTC.

The J gene is TRBJ2-3, the V gene TRBV5-6; 7 nucleotides line up with TRBD2. Germline CDR1 reads SGHDT; CDR2 reads YYEEEE. V shed 3 bases, J shed 2 bases, and the junction held 9 bases outside the gene matches. The CDR3 spans 16 residues. The CDR3 reads CASSYRPSGDTDTQYF. In nucleotides, the CDR3 is TGTGCCAGCAGCTACAGGCCTAGCGGAGACACAGATACGCAGTATTTT.

The chain combines TRBV24-1 with TRBJ2-3, with 8 bases matching TRBD2. The CDR3 is 17 residues long. V was clipped by 4 bases and J by 2 bases; unmatched bases: 10. Germline V lookup: CDR1 KGHDR, CDR2 SFDVKD. This CDR3 reads CATSDPGGAIHTDTQYF. The CDR3 bases are TGTGCCACCAGTGACCCCGGGGGGGCCATACACACAGATACGCAGTATTTT.

The chain employs TRBV4-1 and TRBJ2-7; a weak D match, TRBD2 (5 bases). CDR3 length: 15 residues. In germline, CDR1 is MGHRA, CDR2 YSYEKL. V gave up 1 base and J gave up 2 bases, with 12 bases separating them. The CDR3 nucleotides are TGCGCCAGCAGCCAAGGACCGGACTCCACCTACGAGCAGTACTTC. Its translation: CASSQGPDSTYEQYF.

The chain is built from TRBV7-3 and TRBJ1-5; D not resolved. V shed 11 bases and J shed 4 bases, with 12 bases lying between them. The V gene's germline CDR1 is SGHTA and CDR2 FQGTGA. CDR3 size: 12 residues. CDR3 region: CAGRQQNQPQHF. The CDR3 DNA sequence: TGTGCCGGGCGGCAGCAAAATCAGCCCCAGCATTTT.

J is TRBJ2-5 and V is TRBV12-3 or TRBV12-4; D might be TRBD2 (5 bases). Trimming took 7 bases from V and 7 from J, leaving 10 bases between them. The CDR3 is 11 amino acids. In DNA, the CDR3 is TGTGCCAGCACCTTGGCGGGGACCCAGTACTTC. This encodes CASTLAGTQYF.

The V gene is TRBV5-4, the J gene TRBJ2-3, with TRBD1 as a possible D gene (5 bases). Trimming took off 4 bases at V and 2 bases at J, with 11 bases between the two ends. The CDR3 totals 14 residues. Germline CDR1 SGHNT, CDR2 YYREEE (reference sequence). The CDR3 region has the DNA TGTGCCAGCAGCCAGGACATATCCACAGATACGCAGTATTTT. It encodes CASSQDISTDTQYF.

The J gene is TRBJ1-5, the V gene TRBV9, with D possibly being TRBD1 (5 bases). The CDR3 sequence is 12 residues long. V lost 4 bases and J lost 5, with 7 bases in between. Germline-derived CDR1 and CDR2 are SGDLS and YYNGEE. CDR3 residues: CASSSGDQPQHF. The CDR3, as DNA: TGTGCCAGCAGCTCGGGGGATCAGCCCCAGCATTTT.

The rearrangement links TRBV5-1 to TRBJ1-6; perhaps TRBD1 as D (5 bases). The CDR3 length is 17 residues. Trimming left V 1 base short and J 0 bases short, with 11 bases between. Germline assignment: CDR1 SGHRS and CDR2 YFSETQ. CDR3 sequence: CASSLTPGSSYNSPLHF. The CDR3 DNA reads TGCGCCAGCAGCTTGACTCCAGGGAGCTCCTATAATTCACCCCTCCACTTT.

The chain recombines TRBV28 with TRBJ2-7, with D maybe TRBD1 (5 bases). The V gene lost 4 bases and the J gene lost 4 bases, with 17 bases spanning the gap. Germline assignment: CDR1 MDHEN and CDR2 SYDVKM. This CDR3 region has 15 residues. CDR3 bases: TGTGCCAGCAGTTCAGGGCCGAAGAACGGTTACGAGCAGTACTTC. Translated, it gives CASSSGPKNGYEQYF.

The V gene is TRBV13, the J gene TRBJ2-7; 10 bases are shared with TRBD1. The V gene end was trimmed by 5 bases and the J gene end by 9 bases; junction bases not matched to a gene: 10. This CDR3 region has 14 residues. Germline CDR1 PRHDT, CDR2 FYEKMQ (reference sequence). CDR3 nucleotide sequence: TGTGCCAGCAGCCCGGACAGGGGGATTATCGGGCAGTACTTC. Translation gives CASSPDRGIIGQYF.

J is TRBJ2-7 and V is TRBV2, with D maybe TRBD2 (6 bases). Trimming left V 4 bases short and J 0 bases short, with 10 bases between. The CDR3 covers 14 residues. CDR1 is SNHLY, CDR2 FYNNEI, per germline. The CDR3 DNA reads TGTGCCAGCAGTGGGCGGGAACTCTCCTACGAGCAGTACTTC. Translated: CASSGRELSYEQYF.

The rearrangement links TRBV6-5 to TRBJ1-6; tentative D call: TRBD1 (6 bases). The germline V gene has CDR1 MNHEY and CDR2 SVGAGI. Trimming shortened V by 2 bases and J by 7 bases, and 12 bases separated the two germline ends. The CDR3 loop spans 15 amino acids. The CDR3 sequence: CASSYLQGRNSPLHF. The CDR3 DNA reads TGTGCCAGCAGTTACCTACAGGGCAGGAATTCACCCCTCCACTTT.

This clone was observed once. The rearrangement uses TRBV5-1 and TRBJ2-3, with 7 positions matching TRBD1. The CDR3 extends over 15 amino acids. V lost 0 bases and J lost 2; bases outside the gene matches: 3. Germline assignment: CDR1 SGHRS and CDR2 YFSETQ. CDR3 region: CASSLEGAFTDTQYF. The CDR3 nucleotides read TGCGCCAGCAGCTTGGAGGGGGCCTTCACAGATACGCAGTATTTT.

The chain couples TRBV5-1 to TRBJ2-7; 10 positions agree with TRBD2. The germline CDR1 and CDR2 sequences are SGHRS and YFSETQ. The V and J ends lost 0 bases and 6 bases, in that order; junction bases with no gene match: 9. This CDR3 is built from 16 residues. The CDR3 loop is CASSLVSGRPLFEQYF. CDR3 coding DNA: TGCGCCAGCAGCTTGGTTAGCGGGAGGCCTTTATTCGAGCAGTACTTC.

The V and J genes are TRBV11-2 and TRBJ1-6; D is perhaps TRBD1 (5 bases). The length of the CDR3 is 15 residues. The V end was cut by 1 base, the J end by 7 bases, with 11 bases between. The germline CDR1 and CDR2 sequences are SGHAT and FQNNGV. CDR3 region: CASSLGGVRNSPLHF. CDR3 bases: TGTGCCAGCAGCTTAGGAGGGGTCAGGAATTCACCCCTCCACTTT.

The rearrangement uses TRBV3-1 (or the pseudogene TRBV3-2) and TRBJ2-1; D gene ambiguous. Looked up from germline, CDR1 is LGHDT and CDR2 is YNNKEL (reference sequence). The CDR3 loop spans 16 amino acids. Trimming cost V 7 bases and J 4 bases, with 20 bases left between them. The CDR3 region has the DNA TGTGCCAGCAAACCTCTTAGAGCGCCTTTTTACAATGAGCAGTTCTTC. It codes for CASKPLRAPFYNEQFF.